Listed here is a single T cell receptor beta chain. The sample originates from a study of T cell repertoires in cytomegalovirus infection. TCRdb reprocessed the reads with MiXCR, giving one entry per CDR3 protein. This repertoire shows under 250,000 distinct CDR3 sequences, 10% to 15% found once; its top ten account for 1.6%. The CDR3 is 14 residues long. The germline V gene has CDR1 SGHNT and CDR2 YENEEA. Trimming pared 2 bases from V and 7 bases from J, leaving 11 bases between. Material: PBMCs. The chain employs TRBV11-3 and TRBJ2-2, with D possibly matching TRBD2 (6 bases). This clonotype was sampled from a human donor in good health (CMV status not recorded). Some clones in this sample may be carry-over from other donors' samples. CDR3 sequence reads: CASSLYGSGGELFF. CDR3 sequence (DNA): TGTGCCAGCAGCTTATATGGTAGCGGCGGGGAGCTGTTTTTT. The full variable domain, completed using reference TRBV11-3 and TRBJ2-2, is EAGVVQSPRYKIIEKKQPVAFWCNPISGHNTLYWYLQNLGQGPELLIRYENEEAVDDSQLPKDRFSAERLKGVDSTLKIQPAELGDSAVYLCASSLYGSGGELFFGEGSRLTVL.